The clone carrying this TCR beta chain was detected only a few times. Its antigen is undetermined. There were TCR beta CDR3 regions amplified from RNA transcripts. First-round RT-PCR targeting the TCR CDR3 was performed with the HTBI primer set. Via MiXCR, TCRdb re-called the multiplex PCR reads, giving one row per CDR3 protein. The sample shows about 300,000 distinct CDR3 sequences, 15% to 20% of them seen only once. The data derive from a study of T cells in Graves' hyperthyroidism and ophthalmopathy. Overall study findings and caveats: With a median lead of roughly 6.8 months before onset, the model predicted ophthalmopathy. Researchers report that a 13 V-J model separated ophthalmopathy from stable hyperthyroidism.

This TCR was sampled from a man between 50 and 59 years old with Graves' ophthalmopathy. The sequencing input was blood.

CDR3 nucleotide sequence: TGTGCCAGCTCTCCTGAAACAGGGGGAAGTCAGCCCCAGCATTTT. Its protein product is CASSPETGGSQPQHF. V and J are TRBV18 and TRBJ1-5; 8 bases map to TRBD1. With 6 bases clipped from V and 6 bases from J, the junction kept 10 bases outside the gene matches. CDR1 KGHSH and CDR2 LQKENI come from the germline V gene. The CDR3 contains 15 residues.